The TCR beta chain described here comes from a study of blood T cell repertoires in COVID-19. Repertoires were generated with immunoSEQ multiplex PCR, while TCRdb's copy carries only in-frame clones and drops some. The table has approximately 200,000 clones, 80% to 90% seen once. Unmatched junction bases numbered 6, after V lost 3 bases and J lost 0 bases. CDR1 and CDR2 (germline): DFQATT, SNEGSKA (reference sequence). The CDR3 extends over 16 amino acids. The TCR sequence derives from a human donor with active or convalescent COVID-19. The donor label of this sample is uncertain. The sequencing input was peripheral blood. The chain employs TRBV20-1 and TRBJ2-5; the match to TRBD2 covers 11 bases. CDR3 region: CSASSASGRYQETQYF. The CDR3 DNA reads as TGCAGTGCTAGTTCGGCTAGCGGGAGGTACCAAGAGACCCAGTACTTC.